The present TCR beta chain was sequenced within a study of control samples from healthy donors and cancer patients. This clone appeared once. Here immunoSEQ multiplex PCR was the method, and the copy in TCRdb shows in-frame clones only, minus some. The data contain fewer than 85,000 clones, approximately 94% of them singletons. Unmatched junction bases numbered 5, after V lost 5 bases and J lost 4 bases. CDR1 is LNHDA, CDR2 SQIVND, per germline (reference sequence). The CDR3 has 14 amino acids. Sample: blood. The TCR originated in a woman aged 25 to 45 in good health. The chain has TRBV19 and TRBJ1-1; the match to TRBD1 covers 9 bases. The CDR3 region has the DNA TGTGCCAGTAGTGTGACAGGGGGGGGCACTGAAGCTTTCTTT. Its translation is CASSVTGGGTEAFF.